This T cell receptor (beta chain) was obtained from a study of cytomegalovirus exposure and HLA in healthy donors. Vbeta (60) and Jbeta (13) primers were used in the PCR. Profiled with immunoSEQ multiplex PCR; TCRdb holds only in-frame clones, not every one. Here the sample spans some 130,000 clones, 80% being singletons. The CDR3 contains 16 residues. V was trimmed by 1 base and J by 10 bases, leaving 20 bases between them. Germline V gives CDR1 LGHNT, CDR2 FRNRAP. The donors gave bone marrow, and they were healthy. The source of this sequence is a man younger than 40 in good health and CMV-seronegative. The source material was PBMCs. V is TRBV12-5 and J is TRBJ1-5; D is ambiguous. The CDR3 sequence: CASGLGETTPEFPQHF. In nucleotides, the CDR3 is TGTGCTAGTGGTTTGGGCGAAACCACCCCGGAGTTCCCCCAGCATTTT.